Below, 5 T cell receptor beta chains from the same sample are listed, as sequenced in a study of blood T cell repertoires in COVID-19. The assay was immunoSEQ multiplex PCR, and TCRdb's table has in-frame clones only and misses some. The repertoire holds more than 250,000 clones, with around 85% as singletons. The sample comprised peripheral blood. These receptor sequences come from a woman aged 25 to 39 who had recovered from COVID-19.

This chain connects TRBV5-1 to TRBJ1-4; unclear D gene. Germline V gives CDR1 SGHRS, CDR2 YFSETQ. This CDR3 contains 15 residues. With 1 base removed from V and 0 bases from J, the gap between germline ends came to 7 bases. The CDR3 loop is CASSLSISTNEKLFF. The CDR3 DNA is TGCGCCAGCAGCTTGAGCATTTCAACTAATGAAAAACTGTTTTTT.

This sequence joins TRBV6-2 or TRBV6-3 and TRBJ1-2; possibly TRBD1 for D (6 bases). The V and J ends lost 2 bases and 5 bases respectively, with 15 bases between them. The CDR3 loop spans 15 amino acids. The germline V gene encodes CDR1 MNHEY and CDR2 SVGEGT. The CDR3 region has the DNA TGTGCCAGCAGTTACCGTCAAACAGGGTCGTATGGCTACACCTTC. It codes for CASSYRQTGSYGYTF.

There are a few counts of this clone. Distinct nucleotide sequences in the sample also encode this CDR3. The CDR3 loop is CSGGLYNEQFF. The CDR3, as DNA: TGCAGCGGGGGACTATACAATGAGCAGTTCTTC. V gene TRBV29-1 combines with J gene TRBJ2-1; 7 bases line up with TRBD2. J gave up 4 bases and V 7 bases, and 1 base lay outside the gene matches. From germline, CDR1 is SQVTM and CDR2 ANQGSEA. The CDR3 is 11 amino acids.

CDR3 loop: CASSLSVGGIDTQYF. The CDR3 region has the DNA TGTGCCAGCAGCTTGAGCGTCGGGGGGATAGATACGCAGTATTTT. V is TRBV7-9 and J is TRBJ2-3; 7 bases match TRBD2. Germline CDR1 SEHNR, CDR2 FQNEAQ (reference sequence). With 3 bases clipped from V and 5 bases from J, the junction kept 8 bases outside the gene matches. CDR3 length: 15 residues.

The chain links TRBV2 to TRBJ2-1; 10 bases are shared with TRBD1. Trimming cost V 7 bases and J 8 bases; bases outside gene matches: 8. Germline values: CDR1 SNHLY, CDR2 FYNNEI. This CDR3 is built from 14 residues. CDR3 amino acids: CASIRDRGLDEQFF. The CDR3 DNA follows: TGTGCCAGCATAAGGGACAGGGGCCTTGATGAGCAGTTCTTC.